Shown below are 5 T cell receptor beta chains from a single sample sequenced in a study of blood T cell repertoires in COVID-19 (dated by TCRdb to between 2020 and 2021). Libraries were made using the immunoSEQ multiplex PCR assay. The table comes from immuneACCESS by way of TCRdb, which keeps in-frame sequences with V and J called. Part of the clones is missing from these tables; in studies checked, under half for an unresolved V gene and the rest for unknown reasons. This sample is represented by tens of thousands of clones; about 92% of them were singletons. Approximately 15% of the sample is taken by the ten largest. Sequencing was done on a sample of peripheral blood. All receptors come from a woman older than 75 with active or convalescent COVID-19.

This clone has only a few counts. The CDR3 sequence: CASPGKAGATDTQYF. In DNA form, the CDR3 reads TGTGCCAGCCCGGGGAAAGCGGGGGCCACAGATACGCAGTATTTT. The chain couples TRBV2 to TRBJ2-3, with TRBD2 matching 8 bases. The CDR3 runs to 15 residues. V was pared by 8 bases and J by 2 bases, with 9 bases of the junction left unmatched. Germline CDR1 is SNHLY and CDR2 is FYNNEI.

The chain is built from TRBV27 and TRBJ1-6; D uncertain. The CDR3 consists of 16 residues. Trimming took 1 base from V and 0 from J, leaving 7 bases between them. The germline V gene encodes CDR1 MNHEY and CDR2 SMNVEV (reference sequence). DNA of the CDR3: TGTGCCAGCAGTTTATGGGCCAGCTCCTATAATTCACCCCTCCACTTT. This sequence encodes CASSLWASSYNSPLHF.

This clone was recorded once. The chain employs TRBV28 and TRBJ1-2; TRBD1 is a possible D gene (6 bases). This CDR3 is 13 amino acids long. Deletions cut 5 bases from V and 5 bases from J, with 12 bases between. The germline gives CDR1 MDHEN, CDR2 SYDVKM. CDR3 protein: CASSRTALYGYTF. The CDR3 DNA is TGTGCCAGCAGTCGGACAGCCCTATATGGCTACACCTTC.

The rearrangement links TRBV7-2 to TRBJ1-1, with D possibly matching TRBD1 (5 bases). The ends were cut back, 0 bases at V and 9 bases at J, with 14 bases in the middle. Germline lookup yields CDR1 SGHTA and CDR2 FQGNSA. The CDR3 sequence is 14 residues long. The CDR3 loop is CASSLAREGLQAFF. DNA for the CDR3: TGTGCCAGCAGCTTAGCCAGGGAAGGGCTACAAGCTTTCTTT.

The chain employs TRBV5-6 and TRBJ1-3, with D unresolved. Germline V gene sequence: CDR1 SGHDT, CDR2 YYEEEE. The CDR3 contains 15 residues. Deletions cut 3 bases from V and 4 bases from J, with 14 bases between. CDR3 in DNA: TGTGCCAGCAGCTCCGCGGCCGTGCTGGGAAACACCATATATTTT. Translation gives CASSSAAVLGNTIYF.